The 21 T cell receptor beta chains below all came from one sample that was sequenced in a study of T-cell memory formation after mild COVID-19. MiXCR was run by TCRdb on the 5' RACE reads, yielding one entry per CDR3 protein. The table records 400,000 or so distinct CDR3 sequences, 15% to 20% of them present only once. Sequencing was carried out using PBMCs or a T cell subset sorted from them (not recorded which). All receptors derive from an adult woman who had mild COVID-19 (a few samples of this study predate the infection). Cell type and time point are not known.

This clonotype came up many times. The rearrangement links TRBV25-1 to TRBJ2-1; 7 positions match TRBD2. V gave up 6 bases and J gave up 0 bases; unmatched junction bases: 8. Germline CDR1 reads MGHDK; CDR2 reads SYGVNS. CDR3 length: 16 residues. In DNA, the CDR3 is TGTGCCAGCAGACCTGGGGGGGGGAGCTCCTACAATGAGCAGTTCTTC. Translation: CASRPGGGSSYNEQFF.

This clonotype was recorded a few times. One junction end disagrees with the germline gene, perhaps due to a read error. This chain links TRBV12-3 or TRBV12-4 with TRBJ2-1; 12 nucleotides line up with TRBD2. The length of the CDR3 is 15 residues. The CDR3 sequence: CASSLAGGISNEQFF. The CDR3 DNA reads TGTGCCAGCAGTCTAGCGGGGGGGATAAGCAATGAGCAGTTCTTC.

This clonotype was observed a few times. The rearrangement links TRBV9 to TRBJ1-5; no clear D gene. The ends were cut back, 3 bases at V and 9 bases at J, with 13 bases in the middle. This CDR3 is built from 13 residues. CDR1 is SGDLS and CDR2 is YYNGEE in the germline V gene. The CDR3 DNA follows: TGTGCCAGCAGCGCCCGCCCCTCTCGGCCCCAGCATTTT. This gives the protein CASSARPSRPQHF. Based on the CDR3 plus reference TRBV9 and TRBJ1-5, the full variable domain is DSGVTQTPKHLITATGQRVTLRCSPRSGDLSVYWYQQSLDQGLQFLIQYYNGEERAKGNILERFSAQQFPDLHSELNLSSLELGDSALYFCASSARPSRPQHFGDGTRLSIL.

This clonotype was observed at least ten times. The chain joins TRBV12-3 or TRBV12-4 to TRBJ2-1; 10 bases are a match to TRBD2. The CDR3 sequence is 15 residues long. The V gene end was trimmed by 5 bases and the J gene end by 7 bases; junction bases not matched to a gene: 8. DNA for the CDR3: TGTGCCAGCAGTGGTTCTAGCGGGAGATTGAATGAGCAGTTCTTC. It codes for CASSGSSGRLNEQFF.

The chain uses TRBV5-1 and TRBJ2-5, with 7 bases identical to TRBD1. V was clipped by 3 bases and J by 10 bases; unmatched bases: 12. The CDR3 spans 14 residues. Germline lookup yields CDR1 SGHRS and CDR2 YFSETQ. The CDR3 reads CASSSGQAIKGQYF. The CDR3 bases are TGCGCCAGCAGCTCCGGACAGGCCATCAAGGGCCAGTACTTC.

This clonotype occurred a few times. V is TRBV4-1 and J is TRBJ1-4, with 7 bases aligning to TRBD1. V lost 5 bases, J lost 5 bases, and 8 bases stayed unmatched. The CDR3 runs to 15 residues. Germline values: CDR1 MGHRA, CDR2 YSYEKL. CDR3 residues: CASSFPGGKNEKLFF. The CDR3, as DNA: TGCGCCAGCAGCTTTCCAGGGGGAAAGAATGAAAAACTGTTTTTT.

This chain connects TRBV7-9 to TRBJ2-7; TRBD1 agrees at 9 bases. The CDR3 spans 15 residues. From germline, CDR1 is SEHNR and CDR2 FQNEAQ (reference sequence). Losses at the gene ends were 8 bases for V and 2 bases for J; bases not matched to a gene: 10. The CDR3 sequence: CASRDSGTGTYEQYF. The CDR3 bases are TGTGCCAGCCGGGATTCCGGGACAGGGACCTACGAGCAGTACTTC.

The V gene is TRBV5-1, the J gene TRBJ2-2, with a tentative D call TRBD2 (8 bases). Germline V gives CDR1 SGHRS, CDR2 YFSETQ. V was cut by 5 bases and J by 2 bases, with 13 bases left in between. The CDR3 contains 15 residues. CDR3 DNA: TGCGCCAGCAGGCGGGGGGACAGAAACACCGGGGAGCTGTTTTTT. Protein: CASRRGDRNTGELFF.

CDR3 loop: CSVDPEMTDTQYF. The CDR3 nucleotides are TGCAGCGTTGACCCCGAAATGACAGATACGCAGTATTTT. The V call is TRBV29-1, the J call TRBJ2-3; D ambiguous. Germline assignment: CDR1 SQVTM and CDR2 ANQGSEA. This CDR3 spans 13 amino acids. V was clipped by 3 bases and J by 3 bases, with 10 bases between them.

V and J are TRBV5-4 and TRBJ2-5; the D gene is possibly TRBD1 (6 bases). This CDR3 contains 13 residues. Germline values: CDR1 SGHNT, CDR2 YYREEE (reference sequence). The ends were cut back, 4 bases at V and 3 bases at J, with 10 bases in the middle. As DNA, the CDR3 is TGTGCCAGCAGCGCAGGACAGAAAGAGACCCAGTACTTC. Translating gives CASSAGQKETQYF.

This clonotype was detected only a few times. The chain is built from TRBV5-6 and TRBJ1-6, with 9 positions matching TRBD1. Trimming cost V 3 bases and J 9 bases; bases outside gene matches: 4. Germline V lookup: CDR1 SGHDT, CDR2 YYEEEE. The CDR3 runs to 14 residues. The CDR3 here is CASSSRTGVSPLHF. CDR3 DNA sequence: TGTGCCAGCAGCTCCCGGACAGGGGTTTCACCCCTCCACTTT.

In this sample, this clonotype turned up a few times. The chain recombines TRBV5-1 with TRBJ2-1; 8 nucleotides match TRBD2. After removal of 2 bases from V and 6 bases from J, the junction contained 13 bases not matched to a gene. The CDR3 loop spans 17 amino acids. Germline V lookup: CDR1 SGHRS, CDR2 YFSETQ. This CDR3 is CASSFLGGSGKGNEQFF. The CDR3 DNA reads TGCGCCAGCAGCTTTCTCGGCGGTAGCGGGAAGGGCAATGAGCAGTTCTTC.

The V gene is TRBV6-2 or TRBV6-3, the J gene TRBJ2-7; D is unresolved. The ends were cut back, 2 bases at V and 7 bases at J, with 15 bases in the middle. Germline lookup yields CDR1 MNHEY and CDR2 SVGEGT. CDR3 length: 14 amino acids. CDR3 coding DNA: TGTGCCAGCAGTTACAGGGTCCCCCGTAGGGAGCAGTACTTC. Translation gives CASSYRVPRREQYF.

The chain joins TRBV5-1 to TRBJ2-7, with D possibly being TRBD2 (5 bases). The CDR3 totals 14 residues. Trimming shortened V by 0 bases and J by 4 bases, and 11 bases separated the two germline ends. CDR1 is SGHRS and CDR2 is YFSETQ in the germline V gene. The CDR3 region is CASSLESGSYEQYF. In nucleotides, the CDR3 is TGCGCCAGCAGCTTGGAGTCTGGGAGTTACGAGCAGTACTTC.

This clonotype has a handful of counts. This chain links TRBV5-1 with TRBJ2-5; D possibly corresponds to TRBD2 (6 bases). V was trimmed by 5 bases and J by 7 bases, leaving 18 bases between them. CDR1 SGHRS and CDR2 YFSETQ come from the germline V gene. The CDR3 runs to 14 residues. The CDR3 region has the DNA TGCGCCAGCAGAGAGGAGGGCCTAGGCGTGACCCAGTACTTC. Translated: CASREEGLGVTQYF.

The DNA of the CDR3 is TGTGCCAGCACCCGGGCAGGGGTGGGCTACACCTTC. Translating gives CASTRAGVGYTF. The rearrangement uses TRBV7-9 and TRBJ1-2; D possibly corresponds to TRBD1 (6 bases). The V and J ends lost 7 bases and 8 bases respectively, with 14 bases between them. The CDR3 has 12 amino acids. The V gene's germline CDR1 is SEHNR and CDR2 FQNEAQ (reference sequence).

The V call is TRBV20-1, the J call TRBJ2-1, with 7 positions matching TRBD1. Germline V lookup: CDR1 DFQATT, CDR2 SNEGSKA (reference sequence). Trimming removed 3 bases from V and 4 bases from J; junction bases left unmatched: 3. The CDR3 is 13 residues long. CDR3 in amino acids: CSASGQAYNEQFF. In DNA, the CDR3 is TGCAGTGCTAGCGGACAGGCGTACAATGAGCAGTTCTTC.

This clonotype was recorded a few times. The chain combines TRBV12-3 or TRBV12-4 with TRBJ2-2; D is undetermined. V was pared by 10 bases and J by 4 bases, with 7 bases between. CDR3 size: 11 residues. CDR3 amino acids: CATCFTGELFF. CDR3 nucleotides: TGTGCCACTTGTTTCACCGGGGAGCTGTTTTTT.

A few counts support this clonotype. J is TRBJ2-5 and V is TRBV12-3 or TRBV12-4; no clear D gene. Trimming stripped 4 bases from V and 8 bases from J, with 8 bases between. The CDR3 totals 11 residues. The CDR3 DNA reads TGTGCCAGCAGTTGGTCTTCAACCCAGTACTTC. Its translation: CASSWSSTQYF.

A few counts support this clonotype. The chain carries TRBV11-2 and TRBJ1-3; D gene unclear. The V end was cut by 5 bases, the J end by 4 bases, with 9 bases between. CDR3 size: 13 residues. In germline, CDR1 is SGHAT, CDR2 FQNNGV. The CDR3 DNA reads TGTGCCAGCAGCCCCAACCCGGGAAACACCATATATTTT. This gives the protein CASSPNPGNTIYF.

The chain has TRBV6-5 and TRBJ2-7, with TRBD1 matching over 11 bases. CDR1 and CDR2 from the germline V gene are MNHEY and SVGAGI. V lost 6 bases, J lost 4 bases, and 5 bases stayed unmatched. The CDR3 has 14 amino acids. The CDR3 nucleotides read TGTGCCAGCAGGCCGGGACAGGGGGGATACGAGCAGTACTTC. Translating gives CASRPGQGGYEQYF.